This TCR beta chain was observed in a study of CD8 T cells in Susac syndrome. Across the whole study: Clinical remission applied to fewer than ten sequenced Susac syndrome patients, and roughly 6 had active disease.

RNA totalling roughly 0.45 to 1 ug underwent reverse transcription with random hexamers. TCRdb reprocessed the immunoSEQ multiplex PCR reads with MiXCR, giving one entry per CDR3 protein. Here the sample spans some 150,000 distinct CDR3 sequences, approximately 95% being singletons. Trimming removed 7 bases at V and 3 bases at J, with 21 bases between. The CDR3 has 15 amino acids. The germline V gene has CDR1 SQVTM and CDR2 ANQGSEA. Source material: CD4+ T cells from PBMCs. This chain connects TRBV29-1 to TRBJ1-1; D gene uncertain. The clonotype comes from a human donor with Susac syndrome. CDR3 sequence reads: CSANPGVPRDTEAFF. CDR3 in DNA: TGCAGCGCTAATCCCGGGGTCCCGAGGGACACTGAAGCTTTCTTT.